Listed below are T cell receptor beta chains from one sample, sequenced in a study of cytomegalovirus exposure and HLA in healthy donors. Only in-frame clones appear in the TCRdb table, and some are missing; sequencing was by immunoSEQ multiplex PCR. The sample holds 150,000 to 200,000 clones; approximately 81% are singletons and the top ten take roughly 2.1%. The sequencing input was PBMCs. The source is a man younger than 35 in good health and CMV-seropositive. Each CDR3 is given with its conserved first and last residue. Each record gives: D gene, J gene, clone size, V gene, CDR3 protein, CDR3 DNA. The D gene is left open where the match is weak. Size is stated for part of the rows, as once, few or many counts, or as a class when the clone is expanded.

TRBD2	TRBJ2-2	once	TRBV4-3	CASSQEPPSGGLATGELFF	TGCGCCAGCAGCCAAGAACCCCCCAGCGGGGGCCTTGCCACCGGGGAGCTGTTTTTT
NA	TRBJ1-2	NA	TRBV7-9	CASSPDSYGYTF	TGTGCCAGCAGCCCGGACAGCTATGGCTACACCTTC
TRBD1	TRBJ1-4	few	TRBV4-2	CASSQLPWVLGQGYEKLFF	TGTGCCAGCAGCCAATTACCGTGGGTCCTAGGACAGGGTTATGAAAAACTGTTTTTT
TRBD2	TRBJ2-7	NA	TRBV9	CASSPTGTRDYEQYF	TGTGCCAGCAGCCCGACCGGGACTAGGGACTACGAGCAGTACTTC
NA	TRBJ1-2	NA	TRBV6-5	CASSPRTDYGYTF	TGTGCCAGCAGTCCAAGGACAGACTATGGCTACACCTTC
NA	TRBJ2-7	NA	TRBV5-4	CASSFGRGGEQYF	TGTGCCAGCAGCTTCGGTAGAGGGGGCGAGCAGTACTTC
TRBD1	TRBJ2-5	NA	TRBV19	CASSADRGSQETQYF	TGTGCCAGTAGTGCAGACAGGGGATCGCAAGAGACCCAGTACTTC
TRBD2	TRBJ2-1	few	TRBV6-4	CASSLAGGSGNEQFF	TGTGCCAGCAGTCTAGCGGGGGGGTCGGGCAATGAGCAGTTCTTC
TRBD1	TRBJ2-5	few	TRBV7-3	CASSRGGAAETQYF	TGTGCCAGCAGCCGAGGGGGCGCGGCAGAGACCCAGTACTTC
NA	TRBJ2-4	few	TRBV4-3	CASSQSKGKNIQYF	TGCGCCAGCAGCCAATCGAAGGGGAAAAACATTCAGTACTTC
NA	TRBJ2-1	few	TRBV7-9	CASSFAGNEQFF	TGTGCCAGCAGCTTCGCGGGGAATGAGCAGTTCTTC
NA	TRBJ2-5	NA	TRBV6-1	CASSEFRRGQETQYF	TGTGCCAGCAGTGAATTTCGGCGAGGCCAAGAGACCCAGTACTTC
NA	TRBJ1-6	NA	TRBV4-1	CASSQPGIDSPLHF	TGCGCCAGCAGCCAACCAGGGATTGATTCACCCCTCCACTTT
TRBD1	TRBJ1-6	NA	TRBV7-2	CASSLVGQGTSPLHF	TGTGCCAGCAGCTTAGTGGGACAGGGAACTTCACCCCTCCACTTT
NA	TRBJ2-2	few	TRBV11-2	CASSSFQGTGELFF	TGTGCCAGCAGCTCCTTTCAGGGAACCGGGGAGCTGTTTTTT
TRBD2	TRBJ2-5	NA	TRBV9	CASSGLAGGLETQYF	TGTGCCAGCAGCGGACTAGCGGGGGGGCTTGAGACCCAGTACTTC
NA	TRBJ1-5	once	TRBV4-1	CASSPDGRRLNNQPQHF	TGCGCCAGCAGCCCCGACGGGAGACGGTTAAACAATCAGCCCCAGCATTTT
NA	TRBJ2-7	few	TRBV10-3	CAVKPGTTYEQYF	TGTGCCGTCAAACCCGGGACAACCTACGAGCAGTACTTC
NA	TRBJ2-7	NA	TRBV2	CASRGTGKNSYEQYF	TGTGCCAGCCGGGGAACAGGGAAAAACTCCTACGAGCAGTACTTC
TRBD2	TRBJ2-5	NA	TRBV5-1	CASSPGLAGDQETQYF	TGCGCCAGCAGCCCCGGACTAGCGGGCGACCAAGAGACCCAGTACTTC
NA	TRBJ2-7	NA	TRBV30	CAWSVGRGSYEQYF	TGTGCCTGGAGTGTAGGCAGGGGTTCCTACGAGCAGTACTTC
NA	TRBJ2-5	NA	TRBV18	CASSGGTVETQYF	TGTGCCAGCTCAGGGGGGACGGTAGAGACCCAGTACTTC
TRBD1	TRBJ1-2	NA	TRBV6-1	CASSDKDRGTYGYTF	TGTGCCAGCAGTGACAAGGACAGGGGGACCTATGGCTACACCTTC
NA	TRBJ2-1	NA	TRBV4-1	CASSQAGNWEHNEQFF	TGCGCCAGCAGCCAAGCGGGGAATTGGGAACACAATGAGCAGTTCTTC
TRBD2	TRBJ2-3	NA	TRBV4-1	CASSQDRASGGAIDTQYF	TGCGCCAGCAGCCAAGATAGGGCTAGCGGGGGGGCGATAGATACGCAGTATTTT
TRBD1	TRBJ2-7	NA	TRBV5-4	CASSLAGTGSYEQYF	TGTGCCAGCAGCTTGGCTGGGACAGGGTCCTACGAGCAGTACTTC
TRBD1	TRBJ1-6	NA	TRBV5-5	CASSLGTGNSPLHF	TGTGCCAGCAGCTTGGGGACAGGGAATTCACCCCTCCACTTT
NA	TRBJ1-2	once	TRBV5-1	CASSGGGRNWYGYTF	TGCGCCAGCAGCGGCGGGGGAAGAAATTGGTATGGCTACACCTTC
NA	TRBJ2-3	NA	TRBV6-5	CASSSGDTQYF	TGTGCCAGCAGTTCAGGGGATACGCAGTATTTT
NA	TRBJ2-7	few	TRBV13	CASSEKYGEQYF	TGTGCCAGCAGCGAAAAGTACGGCGAGCAGTACTTC
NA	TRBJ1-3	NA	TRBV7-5	CARSLGRYPSGNTIYF	TGTGCCAGAAGCTTAGGGCGGTACCCCTCTGGAAACACCATATATTTT
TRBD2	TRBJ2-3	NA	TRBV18	CASAWTSGGSTDTQYF	TGTGCCAGCGCGTGGACTAGCGGGGGCAGCACAGATACGCAGTATTTT
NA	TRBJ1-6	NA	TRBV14	CASSQDRGRGPSPLHF	TGTGCCAGCAGCCAAGATCGGGGCAGGGGCCCTTCACCCCTCCACTTT
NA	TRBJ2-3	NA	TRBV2	CASTGTDTQYF	TGTGCCAGCACTGGCACAGATACGCAGTATTTT
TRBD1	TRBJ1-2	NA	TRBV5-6	CASSRQGAYGYTF	TGTGCCAGCAGCCGGCAGGGGGCCTATGGCTACACCTTC
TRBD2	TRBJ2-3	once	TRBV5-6	CASMAGTSPTDTQYF	TGTGCCAGCATGGCCGGGACTAGCCCCACAGATACGCAGTATTTT
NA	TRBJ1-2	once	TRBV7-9	CASSFGGQTYGYTF	TGTGCCAGCAGCTTCGGCGGACAGACTTATGGCTACACCTTC
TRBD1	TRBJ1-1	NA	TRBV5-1	CASSLAPGQAAGNTEAFF	TGCGCCAGCAGCTTGGCCCCGGGACAGGCGGCGGGGAACACTGAAGCTTTCTTT
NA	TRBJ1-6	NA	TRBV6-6	CATYSGTSNSPLHF	TGTGCCACATACTCCGGGACATCTAATTCACCCCTCCACTTT
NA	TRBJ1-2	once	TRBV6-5	CASRPDSNYGYTF	TGTGCCAGCAGACCCGACAGCAACTATGGCTACACCTTC
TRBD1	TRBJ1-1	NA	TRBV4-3	CASSQTRTGPRQAFF	TGCGCCAGCAGCCAAACCCGGACAGGTCCGCGACAAGCTTTCTTT
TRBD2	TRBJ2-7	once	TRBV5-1	CASSLSGGPSYEQYF	TGCGCCAGCAGCTTAAGCGGGGGCCCTTCCTACGAGCAGTACTTC